This TCR beta chain was captured by sequencing in a study of blood T cell repertoires in COVID-19. Turning to the study itself: Specimens from acute and convalescent COVID-19 originated in the United States, Italy and Spain. T cells, B-cell-depleted T cells, or PBMCs supplied cDNA or gDNA.

Original methodology: Cell counts per sample came from amplifying reference gene primers. The protocol was immunoSEQ multiplex PCR, while the TCRdb copy is restricted to in-frame clones and leaves out a portion. The V and J calls and the clone size are those of that table, but D and trimming were determined from the DNA. The repertoire holds fewer than 30,000 clones, with around 60% as singletons. CDR3 length: 17 residues. The V gene's germline CDR1 is LGHDT and CDR2 YNNKEL (reference sequence). V dropped 1 base and J dropped 7; count of bases not matched to a gene: 15. This clonotype was obtained from a man aged 55 to 70 with active or convalescent COVID-19. Sequencing was carried out using peripheral blood. The rearrangement uses TRBV3-1 (or the pseudogene TRBV3-2) and TRBJ2-7; 8 nucleotides match TRBD2. Here the CDR3 DNA reads TGTGCCAGCAGCCAAGGAACCACGAGCGGGAGCGCTGGTGAGCAGTACTTC. It is translated as CASSQGTTSGSAGEQYF.